This TCR beta chain was recovered during a study of response to subunit inactivated influenza vaccine (dated by TCRdb to 2016 to 2018). Regarding the complete study: Deep quantitative T cell receptor repertoire profiling was used in the study to track responses to a trivalent subunit inactivated influenza vaccine.

Results and caveats for the whole study, not just this receptor: The authors proposed that each seasonal influenza vaccination may bring in only a limited number of new T cells.

This clonotype showed up just a few times. No antigen is known for it. Qualities for individual bases were not recorded, and no much larger clone is one base off. The CDR3 runs 11 amino acids, cysteine and phenylalanine included. Only CDR3 DNA remains: 33 bases, in frame from the first base. Looking up the germline V gene yields CDR1 MNHEY and CDR2 SVGAGI. A distance of 5 bases separates the germline ends of V and J, which lose 6 bases and 5 bases respectively. Library preparation employed RT-PCR. Reads for this sample came from an Illumina HiSeq 2500. The raw public data were reprocessed by TCRdb itself: fastp quality trimming at Q25, MiXCR clonotype calling, in-frame beta chains only. Rows merge per CDR3 protein into single entries with the most common DNA and genes. The sample has around 850,000 distinct CDR3 sequences on record, approximately 17% of them singletons. 9.5% to 13% of the sample is taken by the ten largest.

This chain joins TRBV6-5 to TRBJ2-1, with no confident D gene call. This TCR came from a man in his forties or fifties who received an inactivated influenza vaccine. Donor details come from another sample of the same person, matched by shared clones. The source material was PBMCs from blood, sampled 5 days after vaccination. The bases are TGTGCCAGCAGAAGACACAATGAGCAGTTCTTC. Its amino acids are CASRRHNEQFF.